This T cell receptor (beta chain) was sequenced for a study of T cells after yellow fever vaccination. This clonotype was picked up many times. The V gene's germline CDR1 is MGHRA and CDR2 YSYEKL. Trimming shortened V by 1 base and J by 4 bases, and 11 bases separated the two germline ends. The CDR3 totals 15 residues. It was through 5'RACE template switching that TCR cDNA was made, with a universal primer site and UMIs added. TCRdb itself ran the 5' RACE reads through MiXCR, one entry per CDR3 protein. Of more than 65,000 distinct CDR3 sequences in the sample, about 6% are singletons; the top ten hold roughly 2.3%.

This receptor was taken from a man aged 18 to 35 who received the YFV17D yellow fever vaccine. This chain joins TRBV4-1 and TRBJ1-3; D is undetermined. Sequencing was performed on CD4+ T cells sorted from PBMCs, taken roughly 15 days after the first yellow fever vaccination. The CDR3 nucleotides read TGCGCCAGCAGCCAAGGCAGGCTAACCGGAAACACCATATATTTT. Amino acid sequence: CASSQGRLTGNTIYF.